These T cell receptor beta chains were read from a single sample in a study of T cells in Graves' hyperthyroidism and ophthalmopathy. A single record per CDR3 protein comes from TCRdb applying MiXCR to the multiplex PCR reads. Of hundreds of thousands of distinct CDR3 sequences listed, roughly 14% are singletons. The sample was blood. All receptors come from a man aged 18 to 35 with Graves' ophthalmopathy. CDR3s include the opening cysteine and the closing phenylalanine or tryptophan. The D gene is left open where the match is weak. Only part of the rows carry a size: once, few, many, or a class if the clone is expanded.

>TRBV20-1|NA|TRBD2|TRBJ2-3
TGCAGTGCTAGAGGAGCGGGGGATACGCAGTATTTT
CSARGAGDTQYF
>TRBV27|many|NA|TRBJ2-7
TGTGCCAGCAGTTTAGGGACGTACTACGAGCAGTACTTC
CASSLGTYYEQYF
>TRBV12-3/TRBV12-4|few|TRBD2|TRBJ2-3
TGTGCCAGCAGTCCGGGGACTAGCGGGGGGGCCGCCCCAGATACGCAGTATTTT
CASSPGTSGGAAPDTQYF
>TRBV19|NA|NA|TRBJ2-7
TGTGCCAGTACTGGGCTTACCTCCTACGAGCAGTACTTC
CASTGLTSYEQYF
>TRBV5-4|few|TRBD2|TRBJ2-2
TGTGCCAGCAGCTTGGTACGCGGGAGTGCCACCGGGGAGCTGTTTTTT
CASSLVRGSATGELFF
>TRBV18|NA|TRBD1|TRBJ1-3
TGTGCCAGCTCACCACTCAGGGGGCCTGGAAACACCATATATTTT
CASSPLRGPGNTIYF
>TRBV9|many|TRBD1|TRBJ1-5
TGTGCCAGCAGCATCGGGACAGCCAGCAATCAGCCCCAGCATTTT
CASSIGTASNQPQHF
>TRBV29-1|few|NA|TRBJ2-7
TGCAGCGTTGAAGATCTTTCGGAATCCTACGAGCAGTACTTC
CSVEDLSESYEQYF
>TRBV2|NA|TRBD1|TRBJ2-1
TGTGCCAGCAGTGCGGGACAGGTGTACAATGAGCAGTTCTTC
CASSAGQVYNEQFF
>TRBV7-2|many|NA|TRBJ2-7
TGTGCCAGCAGCTTGTATGACAGAAGCTCCTACGAGCAGTACTTC
CASSLYDRSSYEQYF
>TRBV11-3|few|TRBD2|TRBJ2-3
TGTGCCAGCAGCCAGAGCGGGGGCCGGGACACGCAGTATTTT
CASSQSGGRDTQYF
>TRBV20-1|NA|TRBD2|TRBJ2-1
TGCAGTGCTAGAGCGGGTACGGGCGGGAGCGAGCAGTTCTTC
CSARAGTGGSEQFF
>TRBV5-1|many|NA|TRBJ1-1
TGCGCCAGCAGTACCGGCGGACAGCACTTTATGAACACTGAAGCTTTCTTT
CASSTGGQHFMNTEAFF
>TRBV11-3|NA|NA|TRBJ1-1
TGTGCCAGCAGCTTGGGGGGACACCTCAGGATGAACACTGAAGCTTTCTTT
CASSLGGHLRMNTEAFF
>TRBV6-6|few|NA|TRBJ1-1
TGTGCCAGCAGTTACGTGGACACTGAAGCTTTCTTT
CASSYVDTEAFF
>TRBV7-2|many|NA|TRBJ1-5
TGTGCCAGCAGCTTAGTAGGCAGAAATCAGCCCCAGCATTTT
CASSLVGRNQPQHF
>TRBV18|many|NA|TRBJ2-2
TGTGCCAGCTCACCACCGGGCACCGGGGAGCTGTTTTTT
CASSPPGTGELFF
>TRBV12-3/TRBV12-4|many|NA|TRBJ2-7
TGTGCCAGCAGTTTATCAGGGCCAAGTTACGAGCAGTACTTC
CASSLSGPSYEQYF
>TRBV7-2|many|NA|TRBJ2-7
TGTGCCAGCAGCTTACTTACCCTCGTTTCCGAGCAGTACTTC
CASSLLTLVSEQYF
>TRBV11-1|few|NA|TRBJ2-5
TGTGCCAGCAGCTCCGGGACTCACCCGATCCAGTACTTC
CASSSGTHPIQYF
>TRBV20-1|many|NA|TRBJ2-7
TGCAGTGCTAGATACCTCAGGGACTACGAGCAGTACTTC
CSARYLRDYEQYF
>TRBV7-2|NA|NA|TRBJ2-2
TGTGCCAGCAGCTTAGTTTCGGGTGGCACCGGGGAGCTGTTTTTT
CASSLVSGGTGELFF
>TRBV10-3|few|NA|TRBJ1-1
TGTGCCATCAGTGGTCTAAAGGACGGCACTGAAGCTTTCTTT
CAISGLKDGTEAFF
>TRBV25-1|NA|NA|TRBJ1-1
TGTGCCAGCAGTGAACCGACAGGTAACACTGAAGCTTCCTTT
CASSEPTGNTEASF
>TRBV6-1|NA|NA|TRBJ2-6
TGTGCCAGCGGGGGGACTGCGTACTTGTCTGGGGCCAACGTCCTGACTTTC
CASGGTAYLSGANVLTF
>TRBV11-2|NA|TRBD2|TRBJ2-7
TGTGCCAGCAGCGTACAGGGACTAGCGGGATCCTACGAGCAGTACTTC
CASSVQGLAGSYEQYF
>TRBV3-1|many|TRBD2|TRBJ2-2
TGTGCCAGCAGGTCTAGCGGGAACACCGGGGAGCTGTTTTTT
CASRSSGNTGELFF
>TRBV6-1|many|TRBD1|TRBJ2-1
TGTGCCAGCACCGGGGGAGGACAGGGGTACAATGAGCAGTTCTTC
CASTGGGQGYNEQFF
>TRBV7-9|many|NA|TRBJ1-1
TGTGCCAGCAGTAGGCAGGGATGGAATACTGAAGCTTTCTTT
CASSRQGWNTEAFF
>TRBV3-1|many|TRBD1|TRBJ1-3
TGTGCCAGCAAACCGGGACAGGGGGCTTTTGGAAACACCATATATTTT
CASKPGQGAFGNTIYF
>TRBV9|many|TRBD1|TRBJ1-6
TGTGCCAGCAGCGACGGGACAGGGGGATTTATCGGATCACCCCTCCACTTT
CASSDGTGGFIGSPLHF
>TRBV20-1|few|NA|TRBJ1-1
TGCAGTGCTTTAATCAGAAACGGGGCCAACACTGAAGCTTTCTTT
CSALIRNGANTEAFF
>TRBV18|many|NA|TRBJ1-6
TGTGCCAGCTCACCTCGGGACAAGAATTCACCCCTCCACTTT
CASSPRDKNSPLHF
>TRBV12-3/TRBV12-4|many|NA|TRBJ2-1
TGTGCCAGCAGTTTAAAAGGGGTTGAGCAGTTCTTC
CASSLKGVEQFF
>TRBV10-3|many|NA|TRBJ1-2
TGTGCCATCGCCGGCGCCGCTAACTATGGCTACACCTTC
CAIAGAANYGYTF
>TRBV4-1|NA|TRBD1|TRBJ2-7
TGCGCCAGCAGCCCCCGACAGGGTACCCCATCCTACGAGCAGTACTTC
CASSPRQGTPSYEQYF
>TRBV12-3/TRBV12-4|many|NA|TRBJ1-1
TGTGCCAGCAGTTTGTTTGGGATTGACACTGAAGCTTTCTTT
CASSLFGIDTEAFF
>TRBV2|many|NA|TRBJ2-7
TGTGCCAGCAGTGATTTGGGGACCTCCTACGAGCAGTACTTC
CASSDLGTSYEQYF
>TRBV11-3|many|TRBD2|TRBJ2-1
TGTGCCAGCAGCTTAGGGACTAGCGGGGTTCACAATGAGCAGTTCTTC
CASSLGTSGVHNEQFF
>TRBV18|many|NA|TRBJ2-3
TGTGCCAGCTCACCCGAATTGAAGAACACAGATACGCAGTATTTT
CASSPELKNTDTQYF
>TRBV2|many|TRBD2|TRBJ2-2
TGTGCCACCCCAGGTGGGAGGGCCGGGGAGCTGTTTTTT
CATPGGRAGELFF
>TRBV7-2|many|NA|TRBJ2-7
TGTGCCAGCACCCTTAGCTCGACTTTCACCTACGAGCAGTACTTC
CASTLSSTFTYEQYF
>TRBV12-3/TRBV12-4|many|NA|TRBJ2-3
TGTGCCAGCAGTTTAGCTGCAGGTTTTGAGGGCGCAGATACGCAGTATTTT
CASSLAAGFEGADTQYF
>TRBV2|many|NA|TRBJ1-1
TGTGCCAGTCTTCGGACGGGGAACACTGAAGCTTTCTTT
CASLRTGNTEAFF
>TRBV7-9|NA|TRBD1|TRBJ1-1
TGTGCCAGCAGGCCAGGGGGCGCGACTGAAGCTTTCTTT
CASRPGGATEAFF
>TRBV2|many|NA|TRBJ2-1
TGTGCCAGCAGTGAATTAGGTCCAGCCTACAATGAGCAGTTCTTC
CASSELGPAYNEQFF
>TRBV29-1|NA|NA|TRBJ1-1
TGCAGCGGAGGGGGGATGAACACTGAAGCTTTCTTT
CSGGGMNTEAFF
>TRBV13|few|NA|TRBJ2-6
TGTGCCAGCAAAGAAACAGGAACCTCTGGGGCCAACGTCCTGACTTTC
CASKETGTSGANVLTF
>TRBV7-9|many|NA|TRBJ1-4
TGTGCCAGCAGCCCAGGGACGGACTATGAAAAACTGTTTTTT
CASSPGTDYEKLFF